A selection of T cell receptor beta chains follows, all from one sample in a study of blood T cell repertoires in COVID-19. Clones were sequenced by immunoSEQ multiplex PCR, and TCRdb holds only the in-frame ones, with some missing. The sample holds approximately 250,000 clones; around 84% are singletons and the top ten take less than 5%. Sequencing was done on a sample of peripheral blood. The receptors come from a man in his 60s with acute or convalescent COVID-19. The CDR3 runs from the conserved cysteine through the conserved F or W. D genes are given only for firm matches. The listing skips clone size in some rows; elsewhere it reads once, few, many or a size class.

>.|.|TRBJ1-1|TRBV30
CAWDFQGLTEAFF
TGTGCCTGGGATTTCCAGGGATTAACTGAAGCTTTCTTT
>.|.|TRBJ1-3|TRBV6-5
CASSSPQSSGNTIYF
TGTGCCAGCAGTTCACCCCAGTCCTCTGGAAACACCATATATTTT
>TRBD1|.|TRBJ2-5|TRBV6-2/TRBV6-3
CASSYGQGAMPQYF
TGTGCCAGCAGTTACGGACAGGGGGCGATGCCCCAGTACTTC
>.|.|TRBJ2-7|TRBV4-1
CASGTSYEQYF
TGCGCCAGCGGTACTTCCTACGAGCAGTACTTC
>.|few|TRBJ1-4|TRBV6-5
CASIANGGREKLFF
TGTGCCAGCATCGCTAATGGAGGAAGGGAAAAACTGTTTTTT
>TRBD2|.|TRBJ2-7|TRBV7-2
CASSLEPSGIYEQYF
TGTGCCAGCAGCTTAGAGCCTAGCGGGATCTACGAGCAGTACTTC
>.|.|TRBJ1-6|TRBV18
CASSPQGEKNSPLHF
TGTGCCAGCTCACCACAGGGGGAGAAGAATTCACCCCTCCACTTT
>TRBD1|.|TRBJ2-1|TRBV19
CASLSDRGSLNEQFF
TGTGCCAGTTTGAGTGACAGGGGGTCATTGAATGAGCAGTTCTTC
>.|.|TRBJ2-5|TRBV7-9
CASSRQETQYF
TGTGCCAGCAGCCGTCAAGAGACCCAGTACTTC
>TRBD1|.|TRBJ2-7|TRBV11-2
CASSSGQGANYEQYF
TGTGCCAGCAGCTCAGGACAGGGGGCGAACTACGAGCAGTACTTC
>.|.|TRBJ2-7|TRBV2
CASSGTSLAEQYF
TGTGCCAGCAGTGGGACATCCTTGGCCGAGCAGTACTTC
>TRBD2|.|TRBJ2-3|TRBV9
CASSAGTSGTGTDTQYF
TGTGCCAGCAGCGCGGGGACTAGCGGGACCGGCACAGATACGCAGTATTTT
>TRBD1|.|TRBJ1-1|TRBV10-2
CASRNGQGRNTEAFF
TGCGCCAGCAGGAACGGACAGGGCCGTAACACTGAAGCTTTCTTT
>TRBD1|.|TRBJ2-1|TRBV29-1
CSVESPRTGSYNEQFF
TGCAGCGTTGAATCCCCGCGGACAGGGTCCTACAATGAGCAGTTCTTC
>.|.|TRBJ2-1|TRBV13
CASSLAASGYRNEQFF
TGTGCCAGCAGCTTAGCTGCGTCAGGGTACCGAAATGAGCAGTTCTTC
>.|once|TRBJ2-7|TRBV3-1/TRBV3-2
CASSQSRRGSYEQYF
TGTGCCAGCAGCCAATCCCGACGGGGATCCTACGAGCAGTACTTC
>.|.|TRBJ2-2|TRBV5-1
CASSVGGGPGELFF
TGCGCCAGCAGCGTAGGTGGAGGGCCCGGGGAGCTGTTTTTT
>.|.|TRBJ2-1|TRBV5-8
CASGAGIYNEQFF
TGTGCCAGCGGGGCGGGAATTTACAATGAGCAGTTCTTC
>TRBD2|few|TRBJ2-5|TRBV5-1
CASSNGLAGETQYF
TGCGCCAGCAGCAATGGACTAGCAGGGGAGACCCAGTACTTC
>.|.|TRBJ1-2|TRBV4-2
CASSQGEGANYGYTF
TGTGCCAGCAGCCAAGGGGAGGGAGCTAACTATGGCTACACCTTC
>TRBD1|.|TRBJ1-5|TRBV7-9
CASSLGQGVDYSNQPQHF
TGTGCCAGCAGCTTGGGACAGGGGGTGGATTATAGCAATCAGCCCCAGCATTTT
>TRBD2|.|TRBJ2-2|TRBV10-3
CAISPTSGRFTGELFF
TGTGCCATCAGTCCGACTAGCGGGAGATTCACCGGGGAGCTGTTTTTT
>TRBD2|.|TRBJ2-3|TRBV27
CASRETSGLILSTDTQYF
TGTGCCAGCAGGGAGACTAGCGGGTTGATCCTTAGCACAGATACGCAGTATTTT
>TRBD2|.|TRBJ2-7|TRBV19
CASSPGSGGLNSSYEQYF
TGTGCCAGTAGTCCGGGGTCCGGGGGACTAAATAGCTCCTACGAGCAGTACTTC
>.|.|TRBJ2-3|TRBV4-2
CASRLGQIPDTQYF
TGTGCCAGCAGACTGGGGCAGATCCCAGATACGCAGTATTTT
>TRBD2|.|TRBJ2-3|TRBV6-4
CASSGLSGRHTQYF
TGTGCCAGCAGTGGTCTGAGCGGGAGGCATACGCAGTATTTT
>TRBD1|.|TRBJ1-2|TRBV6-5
CASSSQGAGYGYTF
TGTGCCAGCAGTTCACAGGGGGCTGGCTATGGCTACACCTTC
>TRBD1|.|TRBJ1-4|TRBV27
CASSSWTGAGEKLFF
TGTGCCAGCAGTAGCTGGACAGGGGCAGGGGAAAAACTGTTTTTT
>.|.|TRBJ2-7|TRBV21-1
CASSKALGQGSYEQYF
TGTGCCAGCAGCAAAGCGCTAGGACAGGGGTCCTACGAGCAGTACTTC
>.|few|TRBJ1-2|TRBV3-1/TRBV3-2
CASSQQGGNYGYTF
TGTGCCAGCAGCCAACAAGGGGGTAACTATGGCTACACCTTC
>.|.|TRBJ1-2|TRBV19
CASGEYGYTF
TGTGCCAGTGGGGAGTATGGCTACACCTTC
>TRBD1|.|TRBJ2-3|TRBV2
CASRDRGGADTQYF
TGTGCCAGCAGAGACAGGGGAGGTGCAGATACGCAGTATTTT
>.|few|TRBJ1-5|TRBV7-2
CASSLRGGIKPQHF
TGTGCCAGCAGCTTAAGAGGAGGAATCAAGCCCCAGCATTTT
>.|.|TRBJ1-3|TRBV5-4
CASSLGGLEGNTIYF
TGTGCCAGCAGCTTGGGGGGGCTTGAAGGAAACACCATATATTTT
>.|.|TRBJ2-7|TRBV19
CASSMVSTGTYEQYF
TGTGCCAGTAGTATGGTTAGCACAGGCACCTACGAGCAGTACTTC
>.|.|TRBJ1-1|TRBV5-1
CASSWARGSNTEAFF
TGCGCCAGCAGTTGGGCCCGGGGGTCGAACACTGAAGCTTTCTTT
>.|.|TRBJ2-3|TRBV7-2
CASSMDSVPSTDTQYF
TGTGCCAGCAGCATGGACAGTGTGCCTAGCACAGATACGCAGTATTTT
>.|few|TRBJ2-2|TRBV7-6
CASSLQGEGDTGELFF
TGTGCCAGCAGCCTACAGGGGGAGGGAGACACCGGGGAGCTGTTTTTT
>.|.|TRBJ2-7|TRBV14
CASSQECFLYEQYF
TGTGCCAGCAGCCAAGAGTGTTTCCTCTACGAGCAGTACTTC
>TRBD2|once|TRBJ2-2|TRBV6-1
CASSEWGSGATGELFF
TGTGCCAGCAGTGAATGGGGGAGCGGGGCCACCGGGGAGCTGTTTTTT
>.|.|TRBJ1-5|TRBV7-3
CASSFNRGNQPQHF
TGTGCCAGCAGCTTCAACAGGGGCAATCAGCCCCAGCATTTT
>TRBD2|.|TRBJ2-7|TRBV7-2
CASSAGLASYEQYF
TGTGCCAGCAGCGCGGGACTAGCCTCCTACGAGCAGTACTTC
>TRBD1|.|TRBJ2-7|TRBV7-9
CASSQPGTGVSYEQYF
TGTGCCAGCAGCCAGCCAGGGACAGGGGTATCCTACGAGCAGTACTTC
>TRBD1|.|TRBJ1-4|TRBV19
CASSTGGNNEKLFF
TGTGCCAGTTCAACAGGGGGAAACAATGAAAAACTGTTTTTT
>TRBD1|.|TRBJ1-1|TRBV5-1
CASSLGQAANTEAFF
TGCGCCAGCAGCTTAGGACAGGCGGCGAACACTGAAGCTTTCTTT
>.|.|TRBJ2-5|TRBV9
CASSVLAGLQETQYF
TGTGCCAGCAGCGTCTTGGCGGGATTACAAGAGACCCAGTACTTC
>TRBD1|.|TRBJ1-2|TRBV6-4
CASSEGTGVNYGYTF
TGTGCCAGCAGTGAGGGGACAGGAGTTAACTATGGCTACACCTTC
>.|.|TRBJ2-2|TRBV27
CASSPSGEPGELFF
TGTGCCAGCAGCCCTTCGGGGGAACCTGGGGAGCTGTTTTTT
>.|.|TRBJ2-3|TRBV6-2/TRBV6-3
CASSYSWDISDTQYF
TGTGCCAGCAGTTACTCCTGGGACATCTCAGATACGCAGTATTTT
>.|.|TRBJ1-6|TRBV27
CASSPRGHSSYNSPLHF
TGTGCCAGCAGTCCCAGGGGTCATAGCTCCTATAATTCACCCCTCCACTTT
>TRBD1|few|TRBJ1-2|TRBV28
CASRLGQPGYGYTF
TGTGCCAGCAGACTGGGACAGCCTGGCTATGGCTACACCTTC
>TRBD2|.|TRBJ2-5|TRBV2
CASGGGVQETQYF
TGTGCCAGCGGGGGGGGAGTACAAGAGACCCAGTACTTC
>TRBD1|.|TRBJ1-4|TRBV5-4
CASRIRDRFNEKLFF
TGTGCCAGCAGAATTCGGGACAGGTTTAATGAAAAACTGTTTTTT
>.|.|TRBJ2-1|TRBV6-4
CASSVIEGNEQFF
TGTGCCAGCAGTGTTATTGAGGGCAATGAGCAGTTCTTC
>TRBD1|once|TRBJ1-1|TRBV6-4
CASSDDRGTEAFF
TGTGCCAGCAGTGACGACAGGGGCACTGAAGCTTTCTTT
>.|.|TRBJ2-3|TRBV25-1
CARGDRLSTDTQYF
TGTGCCAGGGGCGACAGGCTAAGCACAGATACGCAGTATTTT
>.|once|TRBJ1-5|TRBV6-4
CASSEHLQAQPQHF
TGTGCCAGCAGTGAACACCTACAGGCACAGCCCCAGCATTTT
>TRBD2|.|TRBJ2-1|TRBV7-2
CASSLGGASGKAEQFF
TGTGCCAGCAGCTTGGGGGGGGCTAGCGGGAAAGCTGAGCAGTTCTTC
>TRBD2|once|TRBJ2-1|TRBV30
CAWTISGGLNEQFF
TGTGCCTGGACTATTAGCGGGGGTCTCAATGAGCAGTTCTTC